This T cell receptor beta chain comes out of a study of blood T cell repertoires in COVID-19. Study-wide background: COVID-19 samples from acute and convalescent phases originated in the United States, Italy and Spain. Sources were T cells, B-cell-depleted T cells, or PBMCs; the material itself was cDNA or gDNA.

The CDR3 length is 14 residues. V was clipped by 0 bases and J by 3 bases, with 10 bases between them. CDR1 SGHNT and CDR2 YYREEE come from the germline V gene (reference sequence). The repertoire was sequenced with immunoSEQ multiplex PCR; TCRdb's copy has only in-frame clones and lacks some. Altogether under 250,000 clones are present, roughly 85% being singletons, with the ten largest covering approximately 9.1%. The sample was PBMCs or T cells enriched from blood (not recorded which). The chain employs TRBV5-4 and TRBJ2-7; unclear D gene. This receptor was obtained from a woman between 50 and 59 years old with acute COVID-19. CDR3 region: CASSLDSDHYEQYF. The CDR3 nucleotides are TGTGCCAGCAGCTTGGACAGTGACCACTACGAGCAGTACTTC. The variable domain in full, completed from reference TRBV5-4 and TRBJ2-7, reads ETGVTQSPTHLIKTRGQQVTLRCSSQSGHNTVSWYQQALGQGPQFIFQYYREEENGRGNFPPRFSGLQFPNYSSELNVNALELDDSALYLCASSLDSDHYEQYFGPGTRLTVT.